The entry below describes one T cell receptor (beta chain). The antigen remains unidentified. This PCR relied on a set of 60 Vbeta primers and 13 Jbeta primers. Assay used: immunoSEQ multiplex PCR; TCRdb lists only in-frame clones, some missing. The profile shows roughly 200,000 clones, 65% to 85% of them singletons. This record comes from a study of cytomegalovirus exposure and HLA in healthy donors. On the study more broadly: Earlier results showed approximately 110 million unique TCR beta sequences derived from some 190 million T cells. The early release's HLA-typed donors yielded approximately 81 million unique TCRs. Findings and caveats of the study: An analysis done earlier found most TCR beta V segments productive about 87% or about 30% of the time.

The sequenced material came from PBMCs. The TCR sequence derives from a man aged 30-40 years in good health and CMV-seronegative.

The CDR3 nucleotides are TGCGCCAGCAGTCCGGGACAGAGGACCTACGAGCAGTACTTC. It codes for CASSPGQRTYEQYF. The chain combines TRBV5-1 with TRBJ2-5; 7 positions agree with TRBD1. The J call may be incorrect, as the DNA end agrees better with TRBJ2-7. In germline, CDR1 is SGHRS, CDR2 YFSETQ. The CDR3 runs 14 residues.